Shown below are 22 T cell receptor beta chains from a single sample sequenced in a study of T cells in localized non-small cell lung cancer. The table came from immunoSEQ multiplex PCR; TCRdb's copy has only in-frame clones and leaves some out. The sample lists approximately 4,000 clones, around 41% occurring once. The sample consisted of lung tumor tissue, taken before any cancer treatment. The receptors were gathered from a woman aged 40 to 75 with stage I lung adenocarcinoma.

The J gene is TRBJ1-2, the V gene TRBV11-3; 7 positions agree with TRBD1. The V segment lost 5 bases and the J segment 4 bases; nucleotides outside the gene matches: 10. Germline V lookup: CDR1 SGHNT, CDR2 YENEEA. The CDR3 has 15 amino acids. As DNA, the CDR3 is TGTGCCAGCAGCCCACGGGAGGGGGCGGTCTATGGCTACACCTTC. Amino acid sequence: CASSPREGAVYGYTF.

The chain joins TRBV30 to TRBJ1-1; perhaps TRBD1 as D (5 bases). The CDR3 length is 13 residues. Germline V gives CDR1 GTSNPN, CDR2 SVGIG (reference sequence). The V end was cut by 6 bases, the J end by 0 bases, with 11 bases between. The CDR3: CACPGPMNTEAFF. In nucleotides, the CDR3 is TGTGCCTGCCCGGGACCGATGAACACTGAAGCTTTCTTT.

The V and J genes are TRBV6-8 and TRBJ2-3, with a possible D match to TRBD1 (6 bases). From germline, CDR1 is MNHGY and CDR2 SAAAGT. The CDR3 consists of 15 residues. The germline V and J ends were trimmed by 6 bases and 0 bases, with 13 bases remaining between them. The CDR3: CASSVQGQSTDTQYF. The CDR3 DNA follows: TGTGCCAGCAGCGTACAGGGTCAGAGCACAGATACGCAGTATTTT.

The chain recombines TRBV28 with TRBJ2-5; 9 bases line up with TRBD1. The CDR3 has 14 amino acids. V was pared by 5 bases and J by 4 bases, with 5 bases of the junction left unmatched. CDR1 MDHEN and CDR2 SYDVKM come from the germline V gene. The DNA for the CDR3 is TGTGCCAGCAGTCCGGGACAGGGTCGAGAGACCCAGTACTTC. This sequence encodes CASSPGQGRETQYF.

V and J are TRBV5-1 and TRBJ2-7, with TRBD1 matching over 8 bases. Trimming at V came to 5 bases and at J to 5 bases, leaving 12 bases not matched to a gene. Germline V gene sequence: CDR1 SGHRS, CDR2 YFSETQ. CDR3 length: 15 residues. CDR3 DNA sequence: TGCGCCAGCAGTCAGAGGACAGGGTCTGCCAACGAGCAGTACTTC. It is translated as CASSQRTGSANEQYF.

V and J are TRBV11-3 and TRBJ1-2, with D possibly being TRBD1 (5 bases). Germline CDR1 SGHNT, CDR2 YENEEA. This CDR3 region has 14 residues. Trimming pared 6 bases from V and 4 bases from J, leaving 15 bases between. The CDR3 DNA reads as TGTGCCAGCAGTCGGGACTCGAAGGGCTATGGCTACACCTTC. Protein product: CASSRDSKGYGYTF.

The gene calls are TRBV19 and TRBJ1-4, with TRBD1 identical over 7 bases. Germline V lookup: CDR1 LNHDA, CDR2 SQIVND (reference sequence). Trimming at V came to 3 bases and at J to 7 bases, leaving 8 bases not matched to a gene. This CDR3 has 15 residues. CDR3 coding DNA: TGTGCCAGTAGTATCCAGCGACAGGGCAGTGAAAAACTGTTTTTT. This encodes CASSIQRQGSEKLFF.

A remark on this clone: Owing to an unread or ambiguous base, the encoded residue is reported as X. The chain links TRBV28 to TRBJ1-3, with D hard to call. This CDR3 is 14 amino acids long. The V gene lost 6 bases and the J gene lost 5 bases, with 14 bases spanning the gap. Germline V gene data show CDR1 as MDHEN and CDR2 as SYDVKM. The CDR3 nucleotides are TGTGCCAGCAGCCCCATGAGGGCTRGAAACACCATATATTTT. Residues: CASSPMRAXNTIYF.

The genes are TRBV6-7 and TRBJ2-1, with 9 bases lining up with TRBD2. Being an ORF, TRBV6-7 has a function that is uncertain. The CDR3 runs 16 residues. Unmatched junction bases numbered 7, after V lost 5 bases and J lost 2 bases. The CDR3 sequence: CASSLTGTSPYNEQFF. The CDR3 DNA reads as TGTGCCAGCAGTCTCACCGGGACTAGCCCCTACAATGAGCAGTTCTTC.

The chain joins TRBV28 to TRBJ1-2; 7 nucleotides agree with TRBD1. V shed 1 base and J 5 bases; nucleotides not matched to a gene: 4. Germline V lookup: CDR1 MDHEN, CDR2 SYDVKM. The length of the CDR3 is 14 residues. The CDR3 DNA follows: TGTGCCAGCAGTTTATCGGACAGGCTTTATGGCTACACCTTC. Its translation: CASSLSDRLYGYTF.

This clone was detected only a few times. This chain uses TRBV6-4 with TRBJ2-3, with 9 bases identical to TRBD1. This CDR3 has 17 residues. The germline gives CDR1 MRHNA, CDR2 SNTAGT. The trim removed 5 bases at V and 2 bases at J, leaving 11 bases unmatched. Here the CDR3 reads CASSTSTGGRYTDTQYF. The DNA for the CDR3 is TGTGCCAGCAGTACCTCAACAGGGGGCAGGTACACAGATACGCAGTATTTT.

The rearrangement uses TRBV19 and TRBJ2-7; TRBD1 aligns across 10 bases. This CDR3 spans 16 amino acids. V trimming: 5 bases; J trimming: 5 bases; junction bases outside the gene matches: 12. The germline V gene has CDR1 LNHDA and CDR2 SQIVND (reference sequence). The CDR3 loop is CASSPERRDRGHEQYF. CDR3 nucleotides: TGTGCCAGTAGTCCTGAACGCCGGGACAGGGGCCACGAGCAGTACTTC.

CDR3 coding DNA: TGTGCCAGCAGTGAGTTCAGATTAGAAGCTTTCTTT. The encoded protein is CASSEFRLEAFF. The rearrangement joins TRBV6-8 to TRBJ1-1; no firm D call. Germline CDR1 MNHGY, CDR2 SAAAGT. V lost 5 bases and J lost 8, with 12 bases in between. The CDR3 is 12 residues long.

This clone was found a few times. The chain uses TRBV6-7 and TRBJ1-3, with D maybe TRBD1 (5 bases). TRBV6-7 is placed among ORFs of uncertain function. The CDR3 is 16 residues long. V was cut by 6 bases and J by 1 base, with 16 bases left in between. CDR3 sequence reads: CASSRDGLMSGNTIYF. The DNA for the CDR3 is TGTGCCAGCAGCCGGGACGGGCTCATGTCTGGAAACACCATATATTTT.

The V gene is TRBV19, the J gene TRBJ2-1, with TRBD1 identical over 10 bases. Germline V lookup: CDR1 LNHDA, CDR2 SQIVND (reference sequence). Germline trimming cut 4 bases from V and 3 bases from J; bases unmatched to any gene: 6. The CDR3 length is 16 residues. CDR3 in DNA: TGTGCCAGTAGTAATTCCGGGACAGGGGACTACAATGAGCAGTTCTTC. It yields the protein CASSNSGTGDYNEQFF.

The gene calls are TRBV30 and TRBJ2-7, with a tentative D call TRBD1 (5 bases). V shed 3 bases and J shed 7 bases, with 13 bases lying between them. The CDR3 sequence is 12 residues long. Germline CDR1 is GTSNPN and CDR2 is SVGIG (reference sequence). The CDR3 nucleotides read TGTGCCTGGAGGAGATTGCAGGGAGAGCAGTACTTC. Its protein product is CAWRRLQGEQYF.

The chain recombines TRBV11-3 with TRBJ1-2; the D gene is possibly TRBD1 (5 bases). Germline CDR1 SGHNT, CDR2 YENEEA. The CDR3 spans 15 residues. The germline V and J ends were trimmed by 4 bases and 4 bases, with 16 bases remaining between them. CDR3 in DNA: TGTGCCAGCAGCTACGGGGGGAGGGGCGGCTATGGCTACACCTTC. It specifies CASSYGGRGGYGYTF.

The CDR3 sequence is CASSFIGWAETNEQFF. In DNA, the CDR3 is TGTGCCAGCAGCTTCATCGGTTGGGCAGAGACCAATGAGCAGTTCTTC. The chain combines TRBV11-3 with TRBJ2-1; no firm D call. The germline V gene encodes CDR1 SGHNT and CDR2 YENEEA. The V end lost 3 bases, the J end lost 6 bases, and 18 bases lay between the germline ends. CDR3 length equals 16 residues.

V and J are TRBV5-1 and TRBJ1-1; no clear D. The CDR3 has 15 residues. In germline, CDR1 is SGHRS, CDR2 YFSETQ. Trimming took 4 bases from V and 0 from J, leaving 13 bases between them. CDR3 region: CASSLLPNMNTEAFF. CDR3 DNA sequence: TGCGCCAGCAGCCTTCTTCCTAACATGAACACTGAAGCTTTCTTT.

The gene calls are TRBV19 and TRBJ1-3, with D uncertain. Germline-derived CDR1 and CDR2 are LNHDA and SQIVND (reference sequence). Between the trimmed V and J ends, which lost 6 bases and 3 bases, there was a span of 9 bases. The CDR3 is 13 amino acids. The CDR3 bases are TGTGCCAGTAGAATATCCGGTGGAAACACCATATATTTT. This gives the protein CASRISGGNTIYF.

This chain links TRBV25-1 with TRBJ2-6; D is ambiguous. The germline CDR1 and CDR2 sequences are MGHDK and SYGVNS. Trimming took 2 bases from V and 0 from J, leaving 14 bases between them. This CDR3 is built from 18 residues. The chain's CDR3 is CASSEEHGHSSGANVLTF. As DNA, the CDR3 is TGTGCCAGCAGTGAAGAGCACGGCCACAGCTCTGGGGCCAACGTCCTGACTTTC.

CDR3 loop: CASSFGRGHEREKLFF. For the CDR3, the DNA is TGTGCCAGCAGTTTTGGGAGGGGCCACGAACGTGAAAAACTGTTTTTT. This chain links TRBV28 with TRBJ1-4; TRBD1 is a possible D gene (5 bases). The CDR3 is 16 amino acids. Germline-derived CDR1 and CDR2 are MDHEN and SYDVKM. V was shortened by 3 bases and J by 7 bases, with 18 bases between the two germline ends.